Listed below are T cell receptor beta chains from one sample, sequenced in a study of T-cell memory formation after mild COVID-19. In TCRdb, the 5' RACE reads were re-called with MiXCR into one record per CDR3 protein. The table lists a few hundred thousand distinct CDR3 sequences, around 21% of them singletons. Sequenced sample: PBMCs or a T cell subset sorted from them (not recorded which). The receptors originated from an adult woman who had mild COVID-19 (a few samples of this study predate the infection). Cell type and time point are not known. Both conserved end residues are part of each CDR3. The D gene is left open where the match is weak. Clone sizes are given selectively: once, few, many, or a class where the clone is expanded.

v_gene,j_gene,abundance,d_gene,CDR3aa,CDR3nt
TRBV7-9,TRBJ2-3,NA,NA,CASSRGGDRTDTQYF,TGTGCCAGCAGTCGAGGCGGGGACCGCACAGATACGCAGTATTTT
TRBV30,TRBJ2-7,many,NA,CAWSQTYEQYF,TGTGCCTGGAGTCAAACCTACGAGCAGTACTTC
TRBV24-1,TRBJ2-3,few,NA,CATSDWNTQDTQYF,TGTGCCACCAGTGATTGGAACACCCAAGATACGCAGTATTTT
TRBV5-1,TRBJ2-3,NA,NA,CASRRQGGDTQYF,TGCGCCAGCAGGAGACAGGGAGGAGATACGCAGTATTTT
TRBV11-3,TRBJ2-2,NA,NA,CASSLGSLGTGELFF,TGTGCCAGCAGCTTAGGGAGTTTGGGCACCGGGGAGCTGTTTTTT
TRBV12-3/TRBV12-4,TRBJ2-7,NA,NA,CASAWNYEQYF,TGTGCCAGCGCCTGGAACTACGAGCAGTACTTC
TRBV9,TRBJ2-1,NA,NA,CASSAENGEQFF,TGTGCCAGCAGCGCCGAAAACGGTGAGCAGTTCTTC
TRBV6-5,TRBJ1-6,NA,NA,CANKGEENSPLHF,TGTGCGAACAAGGGCGAAGAAAATTCACCCCTCCACTTT
TRBV6-5,TRBJ2-1,few,NA,CASSYLEEQFF,TGTGCCAGCAGTTACTTGGAAGAGCAGTTCTTC
TRBV11-2,TRBJ2-6,NA,NA,CASSLDRGANVLTF,TGTGCCAGCAGCTTAGACAGGGGGGCCAACGTCCTGACTTTC
TRBV24-1,TRBJ2-3,NA,NA,CATSDRGGTAPDTQYF,TGTGCCACCAGTGATAGGGGCGGGACGGCCCCAGATACGCAGTATTTT
TRBV7-2,TRBJ2-5,NA,NA,CASSFYTGKAETQYF,TGTGCCAGCAGCTTCTACACAGGGAAGGCGGAGACCCAGTACTTC
TRBV9,TRBJ2-1,NA,TRBD2,CASSYTSGGAYNEQFF,TGTGCCAGCAGCTACACTAGCGGGGGGGCCTACAATGAGCAGTTCTTC
TRBV27,TRBJ2-6,NA,NA,CASSLRNSGANVLTF,TGTGCCAGCAGTTTACGGAACTCTGGGGCCAACGTCCTGACTTTC
TRBV24-1,TRBJ2-3,many,TRBD2,CATSGTGTSGPVRTDTQYF,TGTGCCACCAGTGGTACCGGGACTAGCGGCCCCGTGCGCACAGATACGCAGTATTTT
TRBV24-1,TRBJ2-2,NA,NA,CATSEIRDGYNTGELFF,TGTGCCACCAGTGAAATTAGGGACGGATACAACACCGGGGAGCTGTTTTTT
TRBV2,TRBJ2-5,few,NA,CASSDHLGQAGETQYF,TGTGCCAGCAGTGACCATCTAGGGCAGGCGGGAGAGACCCAGTACTTC
TRBV12-3/TRBV12-4,TRBJ2-6,few,TRBD1,CASSLFGRGLSGANVLTF,TGTGCCAGCAGTTTGTTCGGCAGGGGGCTCTCTGGGGCCAACGTCCTGACTTTC
TRBV20-1,TRBJ2-7,NA,TRBD1,CSARTGTTGVYEQYF,TGCAGTGCTAGAACCGGGACAACAGGGGTCTACGAGCAGTACTTC
TRBV10-3,TRBJ1-6,once,NA,CAISARTDSPLHF,TGTGCCATCAGTGCCAGGACGGATTCACCCCTCCACTTT
TRBV7-7,TRBJ2-4,few,NA,CASSLGRRANTKNIQYF,TGTGCCAGCAGCTTAGGCCGTAGGGCGAATACCAAAAACATTCAGTACTTC
TRBV9,TRBJ2-4,few,NA,CASSPGSVGENIQYF,TGTGCCAGCAGCCCGGGTTCCGTAGGGGAAAACATTCAGTACTTC
TRBV24-1,TRBJ1-5,NA,TRBD1,CATSDSTGGHYSNQPQHF,TGTGCCACCAGTGATTCAACAGGGGGCCATTATAGCAATCAGCCCCAGCATTTT
TRBV12-3/TRBV12-4,TRBJ2-3,many,TRBD1,CASIPGQEDTQYF,TGTGCCAGCATTCCGGGACAGGAGGATACGCAGTATTTT
TRBV7-2,TRBJ2-7,few,TRBD2,CASSFPRLAGRYEQYF,TGTGCCAGCAGCTTCCCGAGACTAGCGGGTCGCTACGAGCAGTACTTC
TRBV12-3/TRBV12-4,TRBJ2-2,few,NA,CASSLLNPETGELFF,TGTGCCAGCAGCTTACTGAACCCTGAGACCGGGGAGCTGTTTTTT
TRBV7-8,TRBJ1-2,NA,NA,CASSLLGDTLVHTF,TGTGCCAGCAGCTTATTAGGGGACACCCTCGTCCACACCTTC
TRBV3-1,TRBJ1-4,NA,TRBD1,CASSQAGTGTLNEKLFF,TGTGCCAGCAGCCAAGCCGGGACAGGGACTCTTAATGAAAAACTGTTTTTT
TRBV20-1,TRBJ2-3,NA,NA,CSAPVGSTDTQYF,TGCAGTGCTCCGGTGGGGTCCACAGATACGCAGTATTTT
TRBV7-2,TRBJ2-1,NA,TRBD1,CASSLQRGRIDEQFF,TGTGCCAGCAGCTTACAGAGGGGGCGGATCGATGAGCAGTTCTTC
TRBV7-7,TRBJ2-5,NA,TRBD1,CASSSTGGKGETQYF,TGTGCCAGCAGCTCGACAGGGGGCAAGGGGGAGACCCAGTACTTC
TRBV7-3,TRBJ2-3,NA,NA,CASSTGRASSSTDTQYF,TGTGCCAGCAGCACAGGAAGGGCCTCATCTAGCACAGATACGCAGTATTTT
TRBV12-3/TRBV12-4,TRBJ2-1,few,TRBD2,CASKKPGLAGLNEQFF,TGTGCCAGCAAAAAGCCGGGACTAGCGGGGTTAAATGAGCAGTTCTTC
TRBV29-1,TRBJ2-2,NA,NA,CSVEEGWELFF,TGCAGCGTTGAAGAGGGGTGGGAGCTGTTTTTT
TRBV15,TRBJ1-1,NA,NA,CATSKGRNTEAFF,TGTGCCACCAGCAAGGGCAGGAACACTGAAGCTTTCTTT
TRBV3-1,TRBJ1-4,NA,TRBD1,CASSQNRGREKLFF,TGTGCCAGCAGCCAAAACAGGGGGCGTGAAAAACTGTTTTTT
TRBV2,TRBJ2-5,few,NA,CASSGGSGETQYF,TGTGCCAGCAGTGGGGGGAGTGGAGAGACCCAGTACTTC
TRBV29-1,TRBJ1-2,few,TRBD1,CSSTAAQGAGGYTF,TGCAGCTCCACGGCCGCTCAGGGGGCAGGAGGCTACACCTTC
TRBV2,TRBJ2-7,few,NA,CASSPRRDGVYDEQYF,TGTGCCAGCAGTCCCCGGCGCGACGGTGTATATGACGAGCAGTACTTC
TRBV14,TRBJ1-1,NA,TRBD1,CASSQTGAGWGTEAFF,TGTGCCAGCAGCCAGACAGGGGCCGGGTGGGGCACTGAAGCTTTCTTT
TRBV5-1,TRBJ2-1,few,TRBD2,CASRRGGSEQFF,TGCGCCAGCAGGCGAGGCGGGAGTGAGCAGTTCTTC
TRBV11-2,TRBJ2-2,NA,NA,CASRTIRSDTGELFF,TGTGCCAGCAGAACTATACGTTCGGACACCGGGGAGCTGTTTTTT
TRBV3-1,TRBJ2-7,NA,NA,CASSQVPTSYEQYF,TGTGCCAGCAGCCAAGTTCCCACCTCCTACGAGCAGTACTTC
TRBV29-1,TRBJ2-5,few,NA,CSVEDQGQETQYF,TGCAGCGTTGAAGATCAAGGGCAAGAGACCCAGTACTTC
TRBV13,TRBJ2-7,NA,TRBD2,CASSLESRLAGPSYEQYF,TGTGCCAGCAGCTTAGAGTCTAGACTAGCGGGGCCATCCTACGAGCAGTACTTC
TRBV30,TRBJ1-2,NA,TRBD1,CAWSVQGALYGYTF,TGTGCCTGGAGTGTACAGGGGGCCCTCTATGGCTACACCTTC
TRBV5-6,TRBJ2-5,NA,TRBD2,CASSPDGGLSQYF,TGTGCCAGCAGCCCTGACGGGGGGTTGTCCCAGTACTTC
TRBV6-4,TRBJ2-5,many,TRBD1,CASSPGQGDVETQYF,TGTGCCAGCAGTCCCGGACAGGGGGACGTTGAGACCCAGTACTTC
TRBV5-5,TRBJ2-5,few,TRBD2,CASSLWLAGGPRGETQYF,TGTGCCAGCAGCTTGTGGCTAGCGGGAGGGCCGCGGGGAGAGACCCAGTACTTC
TRBV12-3/TRBV12-4,TRBJ1-6,NA,NA,CASSFLAGNNSPLHF,NA
TRBV12-3/TRBV12-4,TRBJ2-2,NA,NA,CASSFPPTGELFF,TGTGCCAGCAGTTTTCCGCCGACCGGGGAGCTGTTTTTT